Shown below are 9 T cell receptor beta chains from a single sample sequenced in a study of blood T cell repertoires in COVID-19. Assay: immunoSEQ multiplex PCR; the TCRdb copy retains only in-frame clones and omits some. The sample holds 310,000 or so clones; 90% are singletons and the top ten take more than 0.95%. The sample taken for sequencing was PBMCs or T cells enriched from blood (not recorded which). These receptor sequences come from a woman younger than 45 who had recovered from COVID-19.

As DNA, the CDR3 is TGTGCCAGCAGCCTCCAGACAGGGGACAATCAGCCCCAGCATTTT. Protein: CASSLQTGDNQPQHF. The chain has TRBV5-8 and TRBJ1-5, with 8 bases fitting TRBD1. Germline CDR1 is SGHTS and CDR2 is YDEGEE. The CDR3 length is 15 residues. V dropped 4 bases and J dropped 3; count of bases not matched to a gene: 6.

The rearrangement joins TRBV11-2 to TRBJ2-3; 8 positions match TRBD2. Germline loops: CDR1 SGHAT, CDR2 FQNNGV. With 0 bases clipped from V and 2 bases from J, the junction kept 4 bases outside the gene matches. CDR3 length: 16 residues. The DNA for the CDR3 is TGTGCCAGCAGCTTAGACCCTGGACTAGCCACAGATACGCAGTATTTT. Its protein product is CASSLDPGLATDTQYF.

The chain carries TRBV4-2 and TRBJ1-2; no firm D call. CDR1 and CDR2 (germline): LGHNA, YNFKEQ. V dropped 0 bases and J dropped 4 bases, with 15 bases sitting between them. The CDR3 extends over 16 amino acids. CDR3 DNA sequence: TGTGCCAGCAGCCAAGAACAAAGAACCATTATCTATGGCTACACCTTC. Protein sequence: CASSQEQRTIIYGYTF.

The chain has TRBV6-4 and TRBJ2-1; 12 bases are shared with TRBD2. The CDR3 sequence is 19 residues long. Per germline, CDR1 MRHNA and CDR2 SNTAGT. J gave up 5 bases and V 5 bases, and 16 bases lay outside the gene matches. Here the CDR3 DNA reads TGTGCCAGCAGTACCTCCGGGACTAGCGGGCAACGCGAGGACAATGAGCAGTTCTTC. This sequence encodes CASSTSGTSGQREDNEQFF.

This clone has just one count. V gene TRBV9 combines with J gene TRBJ1-1; no reliable D call. V gave up 0 bases and J gave up 10 bases, with 13 bases separating them. This CDR3 comprises 13 residues. The germline CDR1 and CDR2 sequences are SGDLS and YYNGEE. As DNA, the CDR3 is TGTGCCAGCAGCGTAGAATCCGACTTTGGAGCTTTCTTT. Translation gives CASSVESDFGAFF.

The V gene is TRBV10-1, the J gene TRBJ2-7, with 12 bases that match TRBD2. CDR1 WNHNN and CDR2 SYGVQD come from the germline V gene (reference sequence). Unmatched junction bases numbered 14, after V lost 8 bases and J lost 3 bases. CDR3 length: 17 amino acids. The DNA of the CDR3 is TGCGCCAGCGGACGACTAGCGGGAGTTGGGGACTACTACGAGCAGTACTTC. Translating gives CASGRLAGVGDYYEQYF.

V and J are TRBV28 and TRBJ2-7; tentative D call: TRBD1 (5 bases). Trimming left V 7 bases short and J 3 bases short, with 13 bases between. CDR3 size: 13 residues. The germline V gene has CDR1 MDHEN and CDR2 SYDVKM. In DNA form, the CDR3 reads TGTGCCAGCAACCTAGACAGTTACTACGAGCAGTACTTC. Translation: CASNLDSYYEQYF.

The V gene is TRBV28, the J gene TRBJ1-4, with 8 bases matching TRBD1. Per the germline V gene, CDR1 is MDHEN and CDR2 is SYDVKM. J lost 8 bases, V lost 8 bases, and 13 bases had no gene match. This CDR3 comprises 15 residues. The CDR3 here is CASFSAGGGGEKLFF. The CDR3 bases are TGTGCCAGCTTCAGTGCAGGGGGCGGAGGGGAAAAACTGTTTTTT.

J is TRBJ2-7 and V is TRBV9; 10 bases match TRBD1. Per the germline V gene, CDR1 is SGDLS and CDR2 is YYNGEE. V shed 4 bases and J 6 bases; nucleotides not matched to a gene: 10. This CDR3 region has 15 residues. CDR3 bases: TGTGCCAGCAGCCCATGGGACAGGGGATCGGGCGAGCAGTACTTC. It is translated as CASSPWDRGSGEQYF.